Sequencing of this TCR beta chain was carried out in a study of CD8+ T cells in alopecia areata. Findings and limits, study-wide: Tofacitinib significantly lowered scalp clonality and expanded CD8+ clones among the top 100.

Reverse transcription of extracted RNA yielded cDNA, which provided the sequencing template. Profiling relied on immunoSEQ multiplex PCR, and the TCRdb table lists in-frame clones only, not all of them. The table shows around 200,000 clones, with roughly 64% occurring only once. As to this clone: Its cognate antigen is unknown.

From germline, CDR1 is SEHNR and CDR2 FQNEAQ (reference sequence). Trimming stripped 4 bases from V and 2 bases from J, with 15 bases between. The CDR3 is made up of 15 amino acids. Treatment specified: oral pan-JAK inhibitor, 5-10 mg twice daily. The source was CD8+ T cells sorted from blood, collected at week 24, from a patient treated with tofacitinib. The TCR sequence derives from a human donor with alopecia areata. The J gene is TRBJ2-7, the V gene TRBV7-9; possibly TRBD2 for D (6 bases). DNA for the CDR3: TGTGCCAGCAGCTCCGCGGCTAGCGTCCCCTACGAGCAGTACTTC. It yields the protein CASSSAASVPYEQYF.